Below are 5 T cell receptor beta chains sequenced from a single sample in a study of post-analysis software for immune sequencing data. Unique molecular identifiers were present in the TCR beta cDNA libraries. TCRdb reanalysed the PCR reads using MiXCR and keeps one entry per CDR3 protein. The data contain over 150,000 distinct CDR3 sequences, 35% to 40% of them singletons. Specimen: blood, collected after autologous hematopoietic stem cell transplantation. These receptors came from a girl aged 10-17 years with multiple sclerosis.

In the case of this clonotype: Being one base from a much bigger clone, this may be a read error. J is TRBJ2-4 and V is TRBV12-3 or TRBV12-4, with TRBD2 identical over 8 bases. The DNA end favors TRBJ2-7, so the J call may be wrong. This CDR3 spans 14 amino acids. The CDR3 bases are TGTGCCAGCAGTTGGTCCGGGAGGGGATACGAGCAGTACTTC. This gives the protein CASSWSGRGYEQYF.

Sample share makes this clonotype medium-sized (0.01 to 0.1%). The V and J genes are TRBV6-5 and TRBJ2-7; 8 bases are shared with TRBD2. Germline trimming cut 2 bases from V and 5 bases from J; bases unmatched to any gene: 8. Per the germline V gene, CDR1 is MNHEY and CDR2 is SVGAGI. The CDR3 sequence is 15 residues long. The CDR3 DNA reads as TGTGCCAGCAGTTACGGTTCGGGAGGGCCCGACGAGCAGTACTTC. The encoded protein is CASSYGSGGPDEQYF.

This chain's CDR3 is CASSLSYFEQFF. For the CDR3, the DNA is TGTGCCAGCAGCTTGAGTTACTTTGAGCAGTTCTTC. V gene TRBV5-6 combines with J gene TRBJ2-1; D gene ambiguous. The ends were cut back, 1 base at V and 9 bases at J, with 8 bases in the middle. This CDR3 spans 12 amino acids. Germline loops: CDR1 SGHDT, CDR2 YYEEEE.

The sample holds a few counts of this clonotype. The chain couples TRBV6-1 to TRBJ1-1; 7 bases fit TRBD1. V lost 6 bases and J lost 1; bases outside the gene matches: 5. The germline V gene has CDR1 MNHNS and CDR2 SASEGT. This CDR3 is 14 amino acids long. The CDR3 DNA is TGTGCCAGCAGCCAGGGACAGTCGAACACTGAAGCTTTCTTT. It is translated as CASSQGQSNTEAFF.

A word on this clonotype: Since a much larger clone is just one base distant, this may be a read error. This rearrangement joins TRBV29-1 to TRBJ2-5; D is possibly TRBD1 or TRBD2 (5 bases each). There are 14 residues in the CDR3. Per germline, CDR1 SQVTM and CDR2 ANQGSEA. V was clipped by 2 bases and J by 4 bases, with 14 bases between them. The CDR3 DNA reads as TGCAGCGTTGAATACGACAGCGGACTAGAGACCCAGTACTTC. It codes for CSVEYDSGLETQYF.